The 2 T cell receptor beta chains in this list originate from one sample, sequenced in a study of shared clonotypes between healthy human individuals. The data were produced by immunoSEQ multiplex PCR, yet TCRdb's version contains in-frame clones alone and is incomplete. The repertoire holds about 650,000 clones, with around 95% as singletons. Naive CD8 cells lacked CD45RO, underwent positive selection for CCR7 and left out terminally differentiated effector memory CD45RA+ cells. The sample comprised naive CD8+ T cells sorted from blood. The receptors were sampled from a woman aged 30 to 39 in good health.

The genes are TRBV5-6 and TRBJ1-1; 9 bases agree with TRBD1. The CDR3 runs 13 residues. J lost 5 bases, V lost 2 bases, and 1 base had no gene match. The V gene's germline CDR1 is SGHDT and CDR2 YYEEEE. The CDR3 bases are TGTGCCAGCAGCTTACAGGGGGCGACTGAAGCTTTCTTT. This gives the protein CASSLQGATEAFF. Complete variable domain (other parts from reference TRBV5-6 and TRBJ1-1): DAGVTQSPTHLIKTRGQQVTLRCSPKSGHDTVSWYQQALGQGPQFIFQYYEEEERQRGNFPDRFSGHQFPNYSSELNVNALLLGDSALYLCASSLQGATEAFFGQGTRLTVV.

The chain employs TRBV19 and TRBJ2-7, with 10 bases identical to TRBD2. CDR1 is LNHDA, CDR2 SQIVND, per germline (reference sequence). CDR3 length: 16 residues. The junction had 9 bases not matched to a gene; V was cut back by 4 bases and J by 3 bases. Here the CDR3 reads CASSSFVAGGFYEQYF. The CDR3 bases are TGTGCCAGTAGTAGTTTCGTAGCGGGAGGATTCTACGAGCAGTACTTC.